These 18 T cell receptor beta chains originate from one sample sequenced in a study of T cell changes during pregnancy in multiple sclerosis. Clones were read by immunoSEQ multiplex PCR, and TCRdb kept only the in-frame ones, dropping some. Here the sample spans about 51,000 clones, 94% being singletons. The source material was CD4+ T cells from peripheral blood mononuclear cells, sampled in the second trimester of pregnancy. Receptors originate from a female donor with multiple sclerosis, enrolled in a pregnancy study.

The J gene is TRBJ2-2, the V gene TRBV9, with 15 bases that match TRBD2. The CDR3 runs 17 residues. Germline CDR1 SGDLS, CDR2 YYNGEE. V was pared by 2 bases and J by 2 bases, with 1 base of the junction left unmatched. The CDR3 loop reads CASSVGLAGGNTGELFF. CDR3 coding DNA: TGTGCCAGCAGCGTGGGACTAGCGGGGGGTAACACCGGGGAGCTGTTTTTT.

The rearrangement uses TRBV5-4 and TRBJ1-6, with D possibly matching TRBD1 (6 bases). The CDR3 is 17 amino acids. V lost 1 base and J lost 6, with 17 bases in between. Germline V gene lookup returns CDR1 SGHNT and CDR2 YYREEE (reference sequence). This CDR3 is CASSLKWGGESNSPLHF. CDR3 bases: TGTGCCAGCAGCTTGAAGTGGGGGGGCGAGAGTAATTCACCCCTCCACTTT.

The genes are TRBV9 and TRBJ2-5, with TRBD2 as a possible D gene (7 bases). Germline values: CDR1 SGDLS, CDR2 YYNGEE. Trimming shortened V by 4 bases and J by 2 bases, and 18 bases separated the two germline ends. This CDR3 comprises 16 residues. DNA for the CDR3: TGTGCCAGCAGCCAAGGGGGTAGCGGGCCACAAGAGACCCAGTACTTC. Amino acid sequence: CASSQGGSGPQETQYF.

The chain is built from TRBV10-3 and TRBJ2-5; maybe TRBD2 (5 bases). V lost 4 bases to trimming and J lost 2 bases, with 8 bases between them. The germline V gene encodes CDR1 ENHRY and CDR2 SYGVKD. CDR3 size: 13 residues. The DNA for the CDR3 is TGTGCCATCAGTGGACGGGGACAAGAGACCCAGTACTTC. It encodes CAISGRGQETQYF.

The V gene is TRBV6-6, the J gene TRBJ2-3; the match to TRBD2 covers 7 bases. The CDR3 covers 13 residues. Germline CDR1 is MNHNY and CDR2 is SVGAGI (reference sequence). J lost 6 bases, V lost 2 bases, and 2 bases had no gene match. This CDR3 reads CASSYREGDTQYF. The CDR3 nucleotides read TGTGCCAGCAGTTACAGGGAGGGGGATACGCAGTATTTT.

This chain links TRBV27 with TRBJ2-3; 8 nucleotides align to TRBD2. The CDR3 runs 17 residues. The V gene end was trimmed by 5 bases and the J gene end by 0 bases; junction bases not matched to a gene: 10. The germline CDR1 and CDR2 sequences are MNHEY and SMNVEV (reference sequence). In DNA form, the CDR3 reads TGTGCCAGCAGTGCTGTAGCGGGGCGCCCTAGCACAGATACGCAGTATTTT. This encodes CASSAVAGRPSTDTQYF.

The chain is built from TRBV30 and TRBJ1-6; D is unclear. V lost 3 bases and J lost 7, with 13 bases in between. This CDR3 region has 14 residues. Germline V gene data show CDR1 as GTSNPN and CDR2 as SVGIG (reference sequence). CDR3 sequence reads: CAWRRNSQNSPLHF. CDR3 bases: TGTGCCTGGAGAAGGAACAGTCAAAATTCACCCCTCCACTTT. The full variable domain, rest sourced from reference TRBV30 and TRBJ1-6, is SQTIHQWPATLVQPVGSPLSLECTVEGTSNPNLYWYRQAAGRGLQLLFYSVGIGQISSEVPQNLSASRPQDRQFILSSKKLLLSDSGFYLCAWRRNSQNSPLHFGNGTRLTVT.

The rearrangement uses TRBV2 and TRBJ1-2, with D unresolved. This CDR3 has 11 residues. Germline loops: CDR1 SNHLY, CDR2 FYNNEI. Trimming left V 6 bases short and J 4 bases short, with 6 bases between. The CDR3 loop reads CASRDFYGYTF. The CDR3 DNA is TGTGCCAGCAGGGACTTCTATGGCTACACCTTC.

This clone has only one observation. CDR3 nucleotide sequence: TGTGCCAGCAGCTCAGATAGGAGCTATGGCTACACCTTC. It specifies CASSSDRSYGYTF. The gene calls are TRBV5-6 and TRBJ1-2; no clear D gene. Trimming cost V 3 bases and J 4 bases, with 10 bases left between them. Germline V lookup: CDR1 SGHDT, CDR2 YYEEEE. The CDR3 loop spans 13 amino acids.

This chain's CDR3 is CASSLGIAAGSTDTQYF. CDR3 DNA: TGTGCCAGCAGCTTAGGGATTGCCGCGGGCAGCACAGATACGCAGTATTTT. The gene calls are TRBV7-9 and TRBJ2-3, with a weak D call TRBD2 (5 bases). The V gene's germline CDR1 is SEHNR and CDR2 FQNEAQ (reference sequence). The CDR3 runs to 17 residues. Trimming removed 1 base at V and 0 bases at J, with 14 bases between. Full variable domain (missing parts from reference TRBV7-9 and TRBJ2-3): DTGVSQNPRHKITKRGQNVTFRCDPISEHNRLYWYRQTLGQGPEFLTYFQNEAQLEKSRLLSDRFSAERPKGSFSTLEIQRTEQGDSAMYLCASSLGIAAGSTDTQYFGPGTRLTVL.

The chain links TRBV21-1 to TRBJ1-5. TRBV21-1 is a pseudogene. The CDR3 has 23 amino acids. As DNA, the CDR3 is TGTGCCAGCAGCACCTCTCAAAGGAGGGCTATTATGAGGGATATTGAGGGGTATCAGCCCCAGCATTTT. Translating gives CASSTSQRRAIMRDIEGYQPQHF.

The chain recombines TRBV16 with TRBJ2-7, with D unresolved. Between the trimmed V and J ends, which lost 0 bases and 2 bases, there was a span of 8 bases. Germline V gives CDR1 KGHSY, CDR2 FQNENV. The CDR3 length is 14 residues. This chain's CDR3 is CASSQSVGAYEQYF. CDR3 DNA: TGTGCCAGCAGCCAATCGGTCGGTGCCTACGAGCAGTACTTC.

This sequence joins TRBV19 and TRBJ1-2, with a weak D call TRBD1 (6 bases). The germline V gene has CDR1 LNHDA and CDR2 SQIVND (reference sequence). V lost 8 bases and J lost 0, with 16 bases in between. The CDR3 totals 15 residues. The CDR3 region is CASQLRTVANYGYTF. Here the CDR3 DNA reads TGTGCCAGTCAACTAAGGACAGTAGCTAACTATGGCTACACCTTC.

The chain couples TRBV7-3 to TRBJ1-5; tentative D call: TRBD1 (5 bases). V shed 5 bases and J shed 1 base, with 9 bases lying between them. There are 14 residues in the CDR3. Germline-derived CDR1 and CDR2 are SGHTA and FQGTGA. This CDR3 reads CASSPRGSNQPQHF. CDR3 bases: TGTGCCAGCAGCCCTAGGGGAAGCAATCAGCCCCAGCATTTT.

The rearrangement links TRBV6-5 to TRBJ1-6, with D tentatively TRBD1 (5 bases). Germline lookup yields CDR1 MNHEY and CDR2 SVGAGI. This CDR3 is built from 14 residues. Trimming shortened V by 7 bases and J by 6 bases, and 13 bases separated the two germline ends. The CDR3: CASKRTTANSPLHF. The CDR3 nucleotides are TGTGCCAGCAAGAGAACGACAGCTAATTCACCCCTCCACTTT.

The V call is TRBV19, the J call TRBJ1-2; the D is unclear. CDR3 length: 13 residues. V was trimmed by 3 bases and J by 5 bases, leaving 10 bases between them. From germline, CDR1 is LNHDA and CDR2 SQIVND (reference sequence). The CDR3 bases are TGTGCCAGTAGTATCGCCGGGTTTTATGGCTACACCTTC. Amino acids: CASSIAGFYGYTF. Together with reference TRBV19 and TRBJ1-2, the CDR3 gives the full variable domain: DGGITQSPKYLFRKEGQNVTLSCEQNLNHDAMYWYRQDPGQGLRLIYYSQIVNDFQKGDIAEGYSVSREKKESFPLTVTSAQKNPTAFYLCASSIAGFYGYTFGSGTRLTVV.

This rearrangement joins TRBV5-1 to TRBJ2-5; no clear D. This CDR3 has 15 residues. The V gene lost 0 bases and the J gene lost 4 bases, with 13 bases spanning the gap. CDR1 and CDR2 from the germline V gene are SGHRS and YFSETQ. The CDR3 loop reads CASSLAGKNLETQYF. Written as DNA, the CDR3 is TGCGCCAGCAGCTTGGCCGGTAAAAACCTAGAGACCCAGTACTTC.

The rearrangement joins TRBV5-4 to TRBJ1-2; D unclear. This CDR3 region has 11 residues. Trimming removed 4 bases from V and 8 bases from J, with 9 bases in between. CDR1 is SGHNT and CDR2 is YYREEE in the germline V gene (reference sequence). Here the CDR3 reads CASSERGGYTF. The CDR3 DNA reads TGTGCCAGCAGCGAGAGAGGGGGCTACACCTTC.